Sequencing of this TCR beta chain was carried out in a study of T-cell memory formation after mild COVID-19. Study results and limitations: Memory cells collected pre-infection included some clones that later responded, suggesting cross-reactive memory joined. The main location of contracting CD4+ clones was CM and EM, and that of contracting CD8+ clones was EMRA.

Of note for this clonotype: Its antigen is not known.

V lost 2 bases to trimming and J lost 4 bases, with 11 bases between them. The CDR3 consists of 14 residues. Germline V lookup: CDR1 SGHAT, CDR2 FQNNGV. Constant-segment-primed 5'RACE gave TCR alpha and TCR beta cDNA libraries with sample barcodes and UMIs. One entry per CDR3 protein results from TCRdb running MiXCR on the 5' RACE reads. The sample includes some 210,000 distinct CDR3 sequences, 27% of them seen just once. The chain uses TRBV11-2 and TRBJ1-1, with D uncertain. The origin of this receptor is an adult woman who had mild COVID-19 (a few samples of this study predate the infection). Cell type and time point are not known. The source material was PBMCs or a T cell subset sorted from them (not recorded which). CDR3 region: CASSLSLAGTEAFF. CDR3 bases: TGTGCCAGCAGCTTATCTCTTGCGGGCACTGAAGCTTTCTTT.